The 10 T cell receptor beta chains below come from one sample, sequenced in a study of cytomegalovirus exposure and HLA in healthy donors. The PCR employed 60 Vbeta primers together with 13 Jbeta primers. Profiling relied on immunoSEQ multiplex PCR, and the TCRdb table lists in-frame clones only, not all of them. The top ten hold roughly 6% of the sample, which has 130,000 or so clones, around 65% seen once. The material sequenced was PBMCs. These receptors were taken from a woman in her fifties or sixties in good health and CMV-seronegative.

V gene TRBV7-6 combines with J gene TRBJ2-5, with D maybe TRBD1 (6 bases). Per the germline V gene, CDR1 is SGHVS and CDR2 is FNYEAQ. V was pared by 2 bases and J by 7 bases, with 14 bases between. This CDR3 has 14 residues. CDR3 bases: TGTGCCAGCAGCTTATTGAGTGAGGGGGTGACCCAGTACTTC. It specifies CASSLLSEGVTQYF.

Notes on this clone: At one end the junction does not follow the germline gene, possibly because of a read error. The chain carries TRBV7-9 and TRBJ2-7, with a tentative D call TRBD1 (6 bases). Germline CDR1 reads SEHNR; CDR2 reads FQNEAQ (reference sequence). CDR3 size: 12 residues. This chain's CDR3 is CSSSLTGYEQYF. The CDR3 bases are TGTTCCAGCAGCCTTACAGGGTACGAGCAGTACTTC.

This clone has just a few counts. The chain links TRBV1 to TRBJ2-2; the table's D call, TRBD1, has no DNA check behind it. TRBV1 is described as a pseudogene. This CDR3 contains 15 residues. CDR3 sequence reads: CTSSQEPGVTGELFF. The CDR3 DNA is TGCACCAGCAGCCAAGAGCCAGGGGTGACCGGGGAGCTGTTTTTT.

The J gene is TRBJ2-1, the V gene TRBV7-9; D is possibly TRBD2 (6 bases). Trimming removed 9 bases from V and 8 bases from J, with 20 bases in between. CDR3 length: 14 amino acids. Germline lookup yields CDR1 SEHNR and CDR2 FQNEAQ (reference sequence). In DNA form, the CDR3 reads TGTGCCAGTCCACGCCGGGACTTGCCATATGAGCAGTTCTTC. It translates to CASPRRDLPYEQFF.

The chain carries TRBV5-1 and TRBJ2-5, with TRBD2 matching 13 bases. The CDR3 consists of 17 residues. V trimming: 2 bases; J trimming: 4 bases; junction bases outside the gene matches: 8. Germline loops: CDR1 SGHRS, CDR2 YFSETQ. Here the CDR3 DNA reads TGCGCCAGCAGCTTCGGACTAGCGGGGGACAAGGGAGAGACCCAGTACTTC. It translates to CASSFGLAGDKGETQYF.

The V gene is TRBV7-8, the J gene TRBJ2-2, with 14 bases that match TRBD2. The CDR3 runs to 16 residues. V gave up 5 bases and J gave up 5 bases; unmatched junction bases: 4. CDR1 is SGHVS and CDR2 is FQNEAQ in the germline V gene. The CDR3 loop reads CASSPRTSGGTGELFF. The CDR3 coding sequence is TGTGCCAGCAGCCCTAGGACTAGCGGGGGGACCGGGGAGCTGTTTTTT. Full variable domain (missing parts from reference TRBV7-8 and TRBJ2-2): GAGVSQSPRYKVAKRGQDVALRCDPISGHVSLFWYQQALGQGPEFLTYFQNEAQLDKSGLPSDRFFAERPEGSVSTLKIQRTQQEDSAVYLCASSPRTSGGTGELFFGEGSRLTVL.

This chain connects TRBV5-8 to TRBJ2-1, with TRBD1 matching over 8 bases. V was clipped by 4 bases and J by 8 bases; unmatched bases: 11. The germline CDR1 and CDR2 sequences are SGHTS and YDEGEE. This CDR3 has 15 residues. CDR3 DNA sequence: TGTGCCAGCAGCCCCCGGGACAGGAATTCCGATGAGCAGTTCTTC. This translates into CASSPRDRNSDEQFF.

The chain employs TRBV18 and TRBJ2-7; maybe TRBD1 (5 bases). The V and J ends lost 5 bases and 4 bases respectively, with 18 bases between them. This CDR3 is 15 amino acids long. Per germline, CDR1 KGHSH and CDR2 LQKENI. The CDR3 is CASSSGAGRLYEQYF. The CDR3, as DNA: TGTGCCAGCTCATCTGGGGCAGGGCGGCTATACGAGCAGTACTTC.

This chain uses TRBV7-9 with TRBJ1-2; no reliable D call. V lost 5 bases and J 4 bases, leaving 17 bases between the germline ends. The CDR3 contains 15 residues. Germline CDR1 and CDR2: SEHNR and FQNEAQ (reference sequence). This CDR3 is CASSVGGEAGYGYTF. The CDR3 nucleotides are TGTGCCAGCAGCGTGGGTGGGGAGGCCGGCTATGGCTACACCTTC. The full variable domain, with the rest looked up from reference TRBV7-9 and TRBJ1-2, is DTGVSQNPRHKITKRGQNVTFRCDPISEHNRLYWYRQTLGQGPEFLTYFQNEAQLEKSRLLSDRFSAERPKGSFSTLEIQRTEQGDSAMYLCASSVGGEAGYGYTFGSGTRLTVV.

This sequence joins TRBV4-1 and TRBJ1-4; 9 bases map to TRBD1. CDR1 is MGHRA and CDR2 is YSYEKL in the germline V gene. CDR3 size: 14 residues. With 3 bases clipped from V and 8 bases from J, the junction kept 4 bases outside the gene matches. For the CDR3, the DNA is TGCGCCAGCAGCCACAGGACAGGGGACGAAAAACTGTTTTTT. Translation: CASSHRTGDEKLFF.